The present T cell receptor beta chain was sequenced within a study of cytotoxic CD8 clonotypes in ibrutinib-treated CLL. In the study overall: The patient breakdown showed approximately ten relapsed/refractory and about 16 treatment-naive cases, with 17 to 18 IGHV unmutated. Investigators reported 25 or so partial and 2 complete responses; after median roughly 65 months, approximately 15 patients remained remitted and approximately twelve progressed. Points from the study as a whole: Baseline clonality, above age-matched healthy donor levels, tracked circulating CD8+ T-cell counts.

The CDR3 length is 13 residues. The repertoire was sequenced with immunoSEQ multiplex PCR; TCRdb's copy has only in-frame clones and lacks some. The sample has 250,000 to 350,000 clones; approximately 76% are singletons. Of note for this clone: Its cognate antigen is unknown.

The chain has TRBV21-1 and TRBJ2-3. TRBV21-1 is a listed pseudogene. This receptor was identified in a human donor with chronic lymphocytic leukemia. Sequencing used PBMCs, obtained at disease progression, from a patient treated with ibrutinib. CDR3 sequence reads: CASSRGSTDTQYF. In DNA form, the CDR3 reads TGTGCCAGCAGCAGGGGAAGCACAGATACGCAGTATTTT.